The next 32 T cell receptor beta chains were all read from a single sample in a study of beta chain features in type 1 diabetes. The entirety of the isolated RNA underwent reverse transcription, so expressed TCRB transcripts were sequenced. Libraries were prepared by immunoSEQ multiplex PCR; TCRdb keeps only in-frame clonotypes and omits some of them. The sample records around 450,000 clones, about an eighth being singletons. Source material: naive CD4+ T cells from blood. These TCRs come from a woman under 30 in good health.

This clone was observed a few times. Additional DNA sequences in this sample encode the identical CDR3. This sequence joins TRBV20-1 and TRBJ2-7, with TRBD2 identical over 7 bases. Losses at the gene ends were 7 bases for V and 1 base for J; bases not matched to a gene: 1. The CDR3 contains 11 residues. Germline V gives CDR1 DFQATT, CDR2 SNEGSKA (reference sequence). The CDR3 region is CSGGSSYEQYF. CDR3 bases: TGCAGTGGCGGGAGTTCCTACGAGCAGTACTTC.

This clone has more than one count but fewer than ten. The genes are TRBV7-9 and TRBJ2-7; D is uncertain. Looked up from germline, CDR1 is SEHNR and CDR2 is FQNEAQ (reference sequence). There are 11 residues in the CDR3. Trimming removed 3 bases at V and 3 bases at J, with 3 bases between. The CDR3 region is CASSLDYEQYF. CDR3 in DNA: TGTGCCAGCAGCTTGGACTACGAGCAGTACTTC.

This clone was counted between two and nine times. The CDR3 sequence: CASSLWLLGKETQYF. The CDR3 DNA reads TGCGCCAGCAGCCTTTGGTTACTTGGGAAAGAGACCCAGTACTTC. This chain connects TRBV4-1 to TRBJ2-5; no firm D call. CDR1 is MGHRA, CDR2 YSYEKL, per germline. This CDR3 comprises 15 residues. Trimming stripped 4 bases from V and 3 bases from J, with 15 bases between.

The sample holds a few counts of this clone. This chain links TRBV2 with TRBJ1-5; D gene unclear. The V end lost 6 bases, the J end lost 2 bases, and 14 bases lay between the germline ends. The CDR3 is made up of 15 amino acids. From germline, CDR1 is SNHLY and CDR2 FYNNEI. As DNA, the CDR3 is TGTGCCAGCAGCAGGATCAACGGCGGCAATCAGCCCCAGCATTTT. This translates into CASSRINGGNQPQHF.

J is TRBJ2-3 and V is TRBV14; 7 positions agree with TRBD2. This CDR3 region has 14 residues. Germline loops: CDR1 SGHDN, CDR2 FVKESK. J was trimmed by 3 bases and V by 4 bases; bases with no gene match: 4. The CDR3 bases are TGTGCCAGCAGCCCTCGACTAGCAACAGATACGCAGTATTTT. It encodes CASSPRLATDTQYF.

This clone was detected a few times. The rearrangement uses TRBV4-3 and TRBJ2-1; TRBD2 matches 7 bases. With 0 bases clipped from V and 4 bases from J, the junction kept 15 bases outside the gene matches. CDR1 is LGHNA and CDR2 is YSLEER in the germline V gene. The CDR3 has 19 amino acids. The CDR3 sequence is CASSQEPPVSGFLYNEQFF. CDR3 nucleotide sequence: TGCGCCAGCAGCCAAGAGCCCCCGGTTAGCGGGTTCCTGTACAATGAGCAGTTCTTC.

The gene calls are TRBV4-1 and TRBJ2-1; TRBD1 matches 9 bases. The CDR3 consists of 15 residues. J lost 6 bases, V lost 4 bases, and 7 bases had no gene match. CDR1 is MGHRA, CDR2 YSYEKL, per germline. The CDR3, as DNA: TGCGCCAGCAGCCGCGGGACAGGGAGGGGCAATGAGCAGTTCTTC. Its translation is CASSRGTGRGNEQFF.

V and J are TRBV5-4 and TRBJ2-4; 7 nucleotides align to TRBD1. Germline CDR1 reads SGHNT; CDR2 reads YYREEE (reference sequence). The CDR3 covers 17 residues. The junction had 15 bases not matched to a gene; V was cut back by 6 bases and J by 3 bases. This CDR3 reads CASTEGDRAKGKNIQYF. As DNA, the CDR3 is TGTGCCAGCACCGAGGGAGACAGGGCAAAAGGCAAAAACATTCAGTACTTC.

This sequence joins TRBV2 and TRBJ2-7; TRBD2 matches 7 bases. The J segment lost 4 bases and the V segment lost 5 bases, leaving 11 bases of the junction unmatched. The CDR3 is 15 amino acids. CDR1 is SNHLY and CDR2 is FYNNEI in the germline V gene. The CDR3 loop reads CASSLEGGGPYEQYV. The CDR3 DNA is TGTGCCAGCAGTTTAGAGGGCGGGGGACCGTACGAGCAGTACGTC.

V is TRBV27 and J is TRBJ2-7; D uncertain. The germline V and J ends were trimmed by 8 bases and 2 bases, with 16 bases remaining between them. The CDR3 spans 14 residues. CDR1 is MNHEY and CDR2 is SMNVEV in the germline V gene (reference sequence). The DNA of the CDR3 is TGTGCCAGCCGAACAGCATTCCTTACCTACGAGCAGTACTTC. It translates to CASRTAFLTYEQYF.

This clone was seen a handful of times. The genes are TRBV20-1 and TRBJ2-1; D call uncertain. Trimming removed 6 bases at V and 4 bases at J, with 4 bases between. Germline V lookup: CDR1 DFQATT, CDR2 SNEGSKA (reference sequence). CDR3 length: 10 residues. CDR3 bases: TGCAGTGCCAAATACAATGAGCAGTTCTTC. As protein: CSAKYNEQFF.

This CDR3 reads CATSRDLLPGPKAEAFF. Written as DNA, the CDR3 is TGTGCCACCAGCAGAGATCTGCTCCCGGGGCCGAAGGCTGAAGCTTTCTTT. The chain uses TRBV15 and TRBJ1-1; D may be TRBD1 (5 bases). V was clipped by 0 bases and J by 6 bases, with 20 bases between them. The CDR3 loop spans 17 amino acids. Germline CDR1 reads LNHNV; CDR2 reads YYDKDF (reference sequence).

The chain recombines TRBV29-1 with TRBJ2-3, with a possible D match to TRBD2 (5 bases). There are 13 residues in the CDR3. Trimming stripped 2 bases from V and 0 bases from J, with 6 bases between. Germline-derived CDR1 and CDR2 are SQVTM and ANQGSEA. Here the CDR3 reads CSVERGSTDTQYF. Written as DNA, the CDR3 is TGCAGCGTTGAACGGGGAAGCACAGATACGCAGTATTTT.

A few counts support this clone. The gene calls are TRBV12-5 and TRBJ2-3, with TRBD2 matching over 13 bases. Germline CDR1 and CDR2: LGHNT and FRNRAP. The CDR3 contains 18 residues. Trimming cost V 4 bases and J 5 bases; bases outside gene matches: 12. DNA for the CDR3: TGTGCTAGTGGTTCCGGGACTAGCGGGGCCCCCACTTTAGATACGCAGTATTTT. As protein: CASGSGTSGAPTLDTQYF.

The V call is TRBV7-9, the J call TRBJ2-7; the match to TRBD1 covers 8 bases. The CDR3 covers 16 residues. Germline V gene lookup returns CDR1 SEHNR and CDR2 FQNEAQ (reference sequence). V was pared by 5 bases and J by 2 bases, with 11 bases of the junction left unmatched. The CDR3 is CASSPRQGKRPYEQYF. The CDR3 region has the DNA TGTGCCAGCAGCCCCCGACAGGGGAAAAGACCCTACGAGCAGTACTTC. The full variable domain, its missing parts supplied by reference TRBV7-9 and TRBJ2-7, is DTGVSQNPRHKITKRGQNVTFRCDPISEHNRLYWYRQTLGQGPEFLTYFQNEAQLEKSRLLSDRFSAERPKGSFSTLEIQRTEQGDSAMYLCASSPRQGKRPYEQYFGPGTRLTVT.

This clone was counted between two and nine times. The rearrangement joins TRBV4-2 to TRBJ2-7; the match to TRBD2 covers 9 bases. Losses at the gene ends were 1 base for V and 4 bases for J; bases not matched to a gene: 5. The CDR3 is 15 residues long. Germline CDR1 LGHNA, CDR2 YNFKEQ. The DNA for the CDR3 is TGTGCCAGCAGCCAAGGGTTAGCGGGAGAGTACGAGCAGTACTTC. It specifies CASSQGLAGEYEQYF.

The rearrangement uses TRBV4-1 and TRBJ1-4, with 7 bases identical to TRBD1. V shed 3 bases, J shed 6 bases, and the junction held 4 bases outside the gene matches. The germline V gene encodes CDR1 MGHRA and CDR2 YSYEKL. The CDR3 has 14 residues. The CDR3 here is CASSQTGRDEKLFF. CDR3 bases: TGCGCCAGCAGCCAGACAGGGAGGGATGAAAAACTGTTTTTT.

As regards this clone: Other DNA sequences of this sample code for an identical CDR3. The chain combines TRBV30 with TRBJ2-3; D is possibly TRBD2 (6 bases). The CDR3 spans 14 residues. The V and J ends lost 2 bases and 0 bases respectively, with 9 bases between them. The V gene's germline CDR1 is GTSNPN and CDR2 SVGIG (reference sequence). Here the CDR3 DNA reads TGTGCCTGGAGTCCGGGACTTAGCACAGATACGCAGTATTTT. Its protein product is CAWSPGLSTDTQYF.

This clone has just a few counts. The chain uses TRBV12-5 and TRBJ1-1; D ambiguous. The CDR3 consists of 13 residues. CDR1 and CDR2 (germline): LGHNT, FRNRAP. The V gene lost 7 bases and the J gene lost 1 base, with 10 bases spanning the gap. The CDR3 reads CASEGTENTEAFF. The DNA of the CDR3 is TGTGCTAGTGAAGGAACAGAGAACACTGAAGCTTTCTTT. The whole variable domain, filled in from reference TRBV12-5 and TRBJ1-1, reads DARVTQTPRHKVTEMGQEVTMRCQPILGHNTVFWYRQTMMQGLELLAYFRNRAPLDDSGMPKDRFSAEMPDATLATLKIQPSEPRDSAVYFCASEGTENTEAFFGQGTRLTVV.

For the CDR3, the DNA is TGTGCCAGCATTTCCCGACAGGGACGGGAGACCCAGTACTTC. This sequence encodes CASISRQGRETQYF. The chain couples TRBV6-1 to TRBJ2-5; 7 bases map to TRBD1. The CDR3 is 14 amino acids. In germline, CDR1 is MNHNS, CDR2 SASEGT. The junction had 10 bases not matched to a gene; V was cut back by 7 bases and J by 5 bases.

The gene calls are TRBV19 and TRBJ2-3, with a tentative D call TRBD1 (5 bases). Trimming stripped 6 bases from V and 1 base from J, with 14 bases between. The V gene's germline CDR1 is LNHDA and CDR2 SQIVND (reference sequence). The CDR3 consists of 15 residues. In nucleotides, the CDR3 is TGTGCCAGTAGCCTAAGGGGTTCCGGCACAGATACGCAGTATTTT. Translated, it gives CASSLRGSGTDTQYF.

This clone turned up a few times. V usage is TRBV29-1 and J usage is TRBJ2-3, with TRBD1 identical over 7 bases. Germline loops: CDR1 SQVTM, CDR2 ANQGSEA. The CDR3 spans 12 residues. V gave up 7 bases and J gave up 2 bases; unmatched junction bases: 3. In DNA, the CDR3 is TGCAGCGAGGGACAGTACACAGATACGCAGTATTTT. Its protein product is CSEGQYTDTQYF.

The chain combines TRBV7-2 with TRBJ2-1; 11 bases align to TRBD2. The V segment lost 4 bases and the J segment 4 bases; nucleotides outside the gene matches: 6. Germline V gene data show CDR1 as SGHTA and CDR2 as FQGNSA. This CDR3 is 16 amino acids long. The CDR3 reads CASSWGLAAQYNEQFF. The DNA for the CDR3 is TGTGCCAGCAGCTGGGGACTAGCGGCTCAGTACAATGAGCAGTTCTTC.

This clone was counted only a few times. This chain uses TRBV19 with TRBJ2-7; D is possibly TRBD1 (7 bases). The V and J ends lost 9 bases and 4 bases respectively, with 19 bases between them. CDR1 LNHDA and CDR2 SQIVND come from the germline V gene (reference sequence). The CDR3 runs 14 residues. CDR3 sequence: CASARQGGQYEQYF. In DNA form, the CDR3 reads TGTGCCAGCGCCCGACAGGGAGGTCAATACGAGCAGTACTTC.

The chain carries TRBV27 and TRBJ1-5, with 7 bases lining up with TRBD1. The CDR3 extends over 15 amino acids. Germline loops: CDR1 MNHEY, CDR2 SMNVEV (reference sequence). V lost 5 bases and J lost 6; bases outside the gene matches: 10. CDR3 sequence reads: CASSRQGSRVQPQHF. CDR3 sequence (DNA): TGTGCCAGCAGTCGACAGGGAAGCCGAGTTCAGCCCCAGCATTTT.

This clone was counted only a few times. The gene calls are TRBV2 and TRBJ1-2; 8 bases are a match to TRBD1. With 5 bases clipped from V and 6 bases from J, the junction kept 5 bases outside the gene matches. The CDR3 sequence is 13 residues long. The germline CDR1 and CDR2 sequences are SNHLY and FYNNEI. CDR3 loop: CASSPDRANGYTF. CDR3 sequence (DNA): TGTGCCAGCAGTCCGGACAGGGCAAATGGCTACACCTTC.

This sequence joins TRBV4-3 and TRBJ2-3; TRBD2 matches 7 bases. CDR1 is LGHNA and CDR2 is YSLEER in the germline V gene. Trimming at V came to 2 bases and at J to 0 bases, leaving 5 bases not matched to a gene. The CDR3 contains 16 residues. CDR3 nucleotide sequence: TGCGCCAGCAGCCAACGGACTAGGGCAAGCACAGATACGCAGTATTTT. This codes for CASSQRTRASTDTQYF.

The V and J genes are TRBV7-9 and TRBJ1-1, with a possible D match to TRBD1 (5 bases). Between the trimmed V and J ends, which lost 7 bases and 3 bases, there was a span of 12 bases. Germline V lookup: CDR1 SEHNR, CDR2 FQNEAQ (reference sequence). This CDR3 spans 13 amino acids. The CDR3 DNA sequence: TGTGCCAGCAACGTCTGGGGCTACACTGAAGCTTTCTTT. It is translated as CASNVWGYTEAFF.

This clone was seen a few times. The chain is built from TRBV13 and TRBJ2-3; D is undetermined. Germline-derived CDR1 and CDR2 are PRHDT and FYEKMQ (reference sequence). Between the trimmed V and J ends, which lost 2 bases and 1 base, there was a span of 4 bases. The CDR3 runs to 13 residues. The CDR3 region is CASSLYGTDTQYF. The CDR3 DNA reads as TGTGCCAGCAGCTTATATGGCACAGATACGCAGTATTTT.

CDR3 nucleotides: TGTGCCAGCAGCTTACTTGGGACAAGGAACACAGATACGCAGTATTTT. Translation gives CASSLLGTRNTDTQYF. The chain recombines TRBV7-9 with TRBJ2-3; D possibly corresponds to TRBD1 (6 bases). The CDR3 loop spans 16 amino acids. Germline V CDR1 and CDR2: SEHNR, FQNEAQ (reference sequence). V lost 2 bases to trimming and J lost 2 bases, with 14 bases between them. Full variable domain (missing parts from reference TRBV7-9 and TRBJ2-3): DTGVSQNPRHKITKRGQNVTFRCDPISEHNRLYWYRQTLGQGPEFLTYFQNEAQLEKSRLLSDRFSAERPKGSFSTLEIQRTEQGDSAMYLCASSLLGTRNTDTQYFGPGTRLTVL.

The J gene is TRBJ1-1, the V gene TRBV4-1; D call uncertain. The germline V gene encodes CDR1 MGHRA and CDR2 YSYEKL. The CDR3 covers 16 residues. V gave up 4 bases and J gave up 6 bases, with 21 bases separating them. CDR3 sequence: CASSRPRAAKDAEAFF. The CDR3 coding sequence is TGCGCCAGCAGCCGCCCAAGGGCAGCAAAAGACGCTGAAGCTTTCTTT.

This clone was seen more than once but under ten times. The chain recombines TRBV28 with TRBJ2-5; unclear D gene. Between the trimmed V and J ends, which lost 1 base and 7 bases, there was a span of 7 bases. Germline CDR1 reads MDHEN; CDR2 reads SYDVKM. This CDR3 has 12 residues. This chain's CDR3 is CASSLFTRTQYF. CDR3 bases: TGTGCCAGCAGTTTATTCACTCGGACCCAGTACTTC.